Here is one T cell receptor beta chain with its context. The antigen is not known. The CDR3 consists of 13 residues. V lost 6 bases and J 4 bases, leaving 12 bases between the germline ends. Germline loops: CDR1 LGHNT, CDR2 FRNRAP. This sample was included in a study of T cell responses to AZD1222 COVID-19 vaccine. Sequencing used immunoSEQ multiplex PCR; TCRdb keeps in-frame clones, though not all of them. The data show about 67,000 clones, roughly four fifths seen once. Study-level points and caveats: Increased Spike-specific TCR breadth and depth were observed after two AZD1222 doses. Nearly half of spike-specific TCRs reportedly go after variant regions that carry no mutations. Only a handful of AZD1222 recipients, five to seven in all, had baseline seropositivity. Regions 160-218 and 743-854 dominated among vaccine-associated CD4 TCRs spanning spike.

Sequenced material: peripheral blood, taken 28 days after the second AZD1222 dose. The chain combines TRBV12-5 with TRBJ1-2, with a possible D match to TRBD1 (5 bases). The clonotype originates from an adult who received the AZD1222 COVID-19 vaccine. The CDR3 spells CASGGDFPYGYTF. CDR3 nucleotide sequence: TGTGCTAGTGGGGGGGACTTTCCCTATGGCTACACCTTC.